The rows below give T cell receptor beta chains drawn from one sample of a study of blood T cell repertoires in COVID-19. Clones were sequenced by immunoSEQ multiplex PCR, and TCRdb holds only the in-frame ones, with some missing. The repertoire holds about 130,000 clones, with 85% to 90% as singletons. The sequencing input was peripheral blood. The source of these receptors is a woman aged 80 or older with acute or convalescent COVID-19. CDR3s include the opening cysteine and the closing phenylalanine or tryptophan. A D gene is named only where the DNA matches it firmly. The size field is filled for only some rows; it gives once, few, many or a size class.

cdr3_length,clone_size,j_call,v_call,d_call,cdr3_nt,cdr3_aa
14,NA,TRBJ1-1,TRBV7-3,NA,TGTGCCAGCAGCCCGGAGGGGCGGCACACTGAAGCTTTCTTT,CASSPEGRHTEAFF
11,NA,TRBJ2-3,TRBV7-6,NA,TGTGCCAGCGAGGGCACAGATACGCAGTATTTT,CASEGTDTQYF
19,NA,TRBJ1-6,TRBV4-1,TRBD1,TGCGCCAGCAGCCACCAGTCCGGGACAGGGAGCTCCTATAATTCACCCCTCCACTTT,CASSHQSGTGSSYNSPLHF
13,NA,TRBJ1-2,TRBV11-2,TRBD1,TGTGCCAGCAGCTACGGGACAGCCTATGGCTACACCTTC,CASSYGTAYGYTF
13,few,TRBJ1-3,TRBV20-1,NA,TGCAGTGCTAGTGACGCTGTCGGGGACACCATATATTTT,CSASDAVGDTIYF
14,NA,TRBJ1-3,TRBV10-3,TRBD1,TGTGCCTTGAGAGGGACAGAGACTGGAAACACCATATATTTT,CALRGTETGNTIYF
15,NA,TRBJ1-4,TRBV24-1,NA,TGTGCCACCAGTGACTCTGGGCCCCGTAATGAAAAACTGTTTTTT,CATSDSGPRNEKLFF
15,once,TRBJ2-2,TRBV18,TRBD1,TGTGCCAGCTCACTGAGACAGGGTAACACCGGGGAGCTGTTTTTT,CASSLRQGNTGELFF
13,NA,TRBJ1-5,TRBV18,NA,TGTGCCAGCTCACCAAGCGGGGAACAGCCCCAGCATTTT,CASSPSGEQPQHF
16,NA,TRBJ1-4,TRBV5-5,TRBD1,TGTGCCAGCAGCCTGTTAGGGGGACAGGGAAATGAAAAACTGTTTTTT,CASSLLGGQGNEKLFF
16,NA,TRBJ2-2,TRBV9,NA,TGTGCCAGCAGCGTAGGTCTAAAGTACCGCACCGGGGAGCTGTTTTTT,CASSVGLKYRTGELFF
16,once,TRBJ2-1,TRBV9,TRBD2,TGTGCCAGCAGCGTAGATCCAGCGGGGGCCTCCAATGAGCAGTTCTTC,CASSVDPAGASNEQFF
13,NA,TRBJ1-1,TRBV27,TRBD1,TGTGCCAGCAGTTTTGAGGGACAGACTGAAGCTTTCTTT,CASSFEGQTEAFF
12,NA,TRBJ1-1,TRBV10-2,NA,TGCGCCAGCTTACAGGGGAACACTGAAGCTTTCTTT,CASLQGNTEAFF
14,few,TRBJ2-2,TRBV5-1,NA,TGCGCCAGCAGCTTTACAGGGAACACCGGGGAGCTGTTTTTT,CASSFTGNTGELFF
17,NA,TRBJ1-3,TRBV10-3,TRBD1,TGTGCCATCAGTGAGTCCGCAGGGGGTGAGGCTGGAAACACCATATATTTT,CAISESAGGEAGNTIYF
13,NA,TRBJ2-1,TRBV12-3/TRBV12-4,TRBD1,TGTGCCAGCAGCCGTCGACAGGGGAATGAGCAGTTCTTC,CASSRRQGNEQFF
14,NA,TRBJ2-4,TRBV3-1/TRBV3-2,NA,TGTGCCAGCAGCCAAGCCCGCGAGGTAAACATTCAGTACTTC,CASSQAREVNIQYF
18,NA,TRBJ2-5,TRBV7-3,TRBD2,TGTGCCAGCAGCTTAACAGGTGGAGCGGGGGGACGCCAAGAGACCCAGTACTTC,CASSLTGGAGGRQETQYF
15,once,TRBJ1-2,TRBV3-1/TRBV3-2,TRBD1,TGTGCCAGCAGCCAAGCGGGACAGGGGGCAAGCGGCTACACCTTC,CASSQAGQGASGYTF
15,NA,TRBJ1-3,TRBV7-2,TRBD1,TGTGCCAGCAGGGAACCGGGACAGGGGAGAAACACCATATATTTT,CASREPGQGRNTIYF
14,NA,TRBJ1-5,TRBV5-1,TRBD1,TGCGCCAGCAGGCGGGACAGCGCGAATCAGCCCCAGCATTTT,CASRRDSANQPQHF
19,once,TRBJ1-6,TRBV19,NA,TGTGCCAGAGCACAGAGAGAGGGGACACCCGATGCCCATAATTCACCCCTCCACTTT,CARAQREGTPDAHNSPLHF
14,NA,TRBJ1-5,TRBV2,NA,TGTGCCATTCGTCCGGGGGGGCGGAATCAGCCCCAGCATTTT,CAIRPGGRNQPQHF
15,NA,TRBJ1-2,TRBV4-3,NA,TGCGCCAGCAGCAATGACCAGGGGCTCACCTATGGCTACACCTTC,CASSNDQGLTYGYTF
20,few,TRBJ2-2,TRBV10-3,NA,TGTGCCATCGGTCCCAACTCTCCTAACGCGGTGACTTCGAACACCGGGGAGCTGTTTTTT,CAIGPNSPNAVTSNTGELFF
13,NA,TRBJ1-4,TRBV10-1,NA,TGCGCCAGCAGTGAGAATCCGAATGAAAAACTGTTTTTT,CASSENPNEKLFF
16,few,TRBJ1-5,TRBV28,NA,TGTGCCAGCAGAGGGCTTACAAGGGGAACAAATCAGCCCCAGCATTTT,CASRGLTRGTNQPQHF
15,NA,TRBJ1-2,TRBV4-1,TRBD1,TGCGCCAGCAGCCGGTTGGACAGGGGGGACTATGGCTACACCTTC,CASSRLDRGDYGYTF
16,NA,TRBJ1-1,TRBV4-1,NA,TGCGCCAGCAGCCACTCCCGAGGGAGGTTGAACACTGAAGCTTTCTTT,CASSHSRGRLNTEAFF
16,NA,TRBJ2-5,TRBV18,TRBD1,TGTGCCAGCTCACCGGCGGGACAGGGCATACAAGAGACCCAGTACTTC,CASSPAGQGIQETQYF
15,NA,TRBJ1-2,TRBV5-1,TRBD1,TGCGCCAGCACCTGGGGGACAGGGGGATCCTATGGCTACACCTTC,CASTWGTGGSYGYTF
16,NA,TRBJ1-2,TRBV12-5,TRBD1,TGTGCTAGTGGTTCCGGCGAGGGACAGGGGGCCTATGGCTACACCTTC,CASGSGEGQGAYGYTF
13,few,TRBJ2-7,TRBV7-2,TRBD1,TGTGCCAGCACCTGGGACAGGAGCTACGAGCAGTACTTC,CASTWDRSYEQYF
15,NA,TRBJ1-1,TRBV9,TRBD1,TGTGCCAGCAGCGTAGCGACAGGGCGGAACACTGAAGCTTTCTTT,CASSVATGRNTEAFF
13,NA,TRBJ2-3,TRBV6-5,TRBD2,TGTGCCAGCGGACTAGCAGCCACAGATACGCAGTATTTT,CASGLAATDTQYF
13,NA,TRBJ1-4,TRBV7-2,NA,TGTGCCAGCACCTACCTCCTATTCGGAAAACTGTTTTTT,CASTYLLFGKLFF
14,once,TRBJ1-4,TRBV4-3,NA,TGCGCCAGCAGCCAAGATGCGGAGGAGGAAAAACTGTTTTTT,CASSQDAEEEKLFF
15,NA,TRBJ1-5,TRBV6-2/TRBV6-3,NA,TGTGCCAGCAGTTGGGACTTATATAGCAATCAGCCCCAGCATTTT,CASSWDLYSNQPQHF
16,NA,TRBJ2-2,TRBV10-3,NA,TGTGCCATCAGCTTTAAGGCAGGGGTACACACCGGGGAGCTGTTTTTT,CAISFKAGVHTGELFF
15,NA,TRBJ2-3,TRBV5-1,NA,TGCGCCAGCAGCTTGGCCCGGGTTCGCACAGATACGCAGTATTTT,CASSLARVRTDTQYF